This T cell receptor beta chain was recorded in a study of cytomegalovirus exposure and HLA in healthy donors. On the study more broadly: There were approximately 400 genotyped donors. Of these, roughly 80% fell in the genetic ancestry cluster associated with self-reported Caucasian donors.

Note on this clone: Its antigen is currently unknown.

Study-level results: Reported results showed that the classifier diagnosed cytomegalovirus status with high specificity and sensitivity.

13 Jbeta primers and 60 Vbeta primers were used for the PCR. Sequencing used immunoSEQ multiplex PCR; TCRdb keeps in-frame clones, though not all of them. Of some 110,000 clones listed, around 78% were seen once; the top ten hold roughly 5%. The sequence derives from a male donor in good health and CMV-seronegative. The sequenced sample consisted of PBMCs.

The CDR3, as DNA: TGCGCCAGCAGCCAAGATCCGACAGGAGGCTATGGCTACACCTTC. Encoded protein: CASSQDPTGGYGYTF. The chain is built from TRBV4-1 and TRBJ1-2; a possible D gene is TRBD1 (6 bases). The CDR3 covers 15 residues. CDR1 and CDR2 (germline): MGHRA, YSYEKL. The V gene lost 0 bases and the J gene lost 4 bases, with 12 bases spanning the gap.